These T cell receptor beta chains were read from a single sample in a study of T cell repertoires in cytomegalovirus infection. TCRdb redid the calling of the reads with MiXCR, one entry per CDR3 protein. Of roughly 500,000 distinct CDR3 sequences in the sample, 30% to 35% are singletons; the top ten hold about 17%. Antigen specificity for these receptors is unknown. Sequenced here: cultured PBMCs, sampled from culture after CMV antigen stimulation. The receptors were sampled from a human donor in good health (CMV status not recorded). Some clones in this sample may be carry-over from other donors' samples. CDR3s include the opening cysteine and the closing phenylalanine or tryptophan.

V: TRBV20-1
J: TRBJ2-1
CDR3: CSASGADGSSYNEQFF

V: TRBV6-1
J: TRBJ1-1
CDR3: CASSYRRLNTEAFF

V: TRBV4-1
J: TRBJ2-5
CDR3: CASSQDAGSTQETQYF

V: TRBV7-8
J: TRBJ2-2
CDR3: CASSPLARGTGELFF

V: TRBV5-5
J: TRBJ2-1
CDR3: CASSSTRGTSSYNEQFF

V: TRBV5-4
J: TRBJ1-2
CDR3: CASSPGTGVNQGYGYTF

V: TRBV20-1
J: TRBJ2-3
CDR3: CSARISRLAGVTDTQYF

V: TRBV12-3/TRBV12-4
J: TRBJ2-4
CDR3: CASSPTSGGHSIQYF

V: TRBV14
J: TRBJ1-1
CDR3: CASSQMTGGNTEAFF

V: TRBV7-2
J: TRBJ1-3
CDR3: CASSSRQGAGNTIYF

V: TRBV27
J: TRBJ1-6
CDR3: CASSFGLNYNSPLHF

V: TRBV7-2
J: TRBJ2-1
CDR3: CASSLVVAERWAHNEQFF

V: TRBV28
J: TRBJ2-5
CDR3: CASGKVARRQETQYF

V: TRBV7-8
J: TRBJ2-3
CDR3: CASSSRLAATDTQYF

V: TRBV12-5
J: TRBJ2-1
CDR3: CASGSGQGNNEQFF

V: TRBV15
J: TRBJ1-1
CDR3: CATSPRYTEAFF

V: TRBV7-8
J: TRBJ1-6
CDR3: CASSQGGTVNSPLHF

V: TRBV27
J: TRBJ2-2
CDR3: CASSFLPTGASFVGELFF

V: TRBV19
J: TRBJ2-3
CDR3: CASSKQAGNTDTQYF

V: TRBV28
J: TRBJ2-7
CDR3: CASSLWDRRSTGPYEQYF

V: TRBV6-2/TRBV6-3
J: TRBJ2-5
CDR3: CASSYYGGGGETQYF

V: TRBV7-8
J: TRBJ2-2
CDR3: CASSGRGANTGELFF

V: TRBV27
J: TRBJ2-1
CDR3: CASSLRAAGGSNEQFF

V: TRBV9
J: TRBJ2-3
CDR3: CASSVEWTSGFTDTQYF

V: TRBV6-1
J: TRBJ2-5
CDR3: CASRAGTGGVETQYF

V: TRBV19
J: TRBJ2-2
CDR3: CASNDRPGELFF

V: TRBV19
J: TRBJ2-3
CDR3: CASSIGLAADTQYF

V: TRBV7-2
J: TRBJ2-5
CDR3: CASSLWTLGRETQYF

V: TRBV11-3
J: TRBJ2-1
CDR3: CASSMTYRVRNEQFF

V: TRBV19
J: TRBJ2-1
CDR3: CATKRENYNEQFF

V: TRBV4-1
J: TRBJ2-7
CDR3: CASSQVRFGTSGRVVSYEQYF

V: TRBV27
J: TRBJ1-1
CDR3: CASSFNPGGGQAFF

V: TRBV7-8
J: TRBJ2-3
CDR3: CASSNYDRFDPDTQYF

V: TRBV7-2
J: TRBJ2-3
CDR3: CASSSHGADTQYF

V: TRBV6-2/TRBV6-3
J: TRBJ2-6
CDR3: CASSRDRPAVLTF

V: TRBV7-2
J: TRBJ2-2
CDR3: CASSLVISGTGELFF

V: TRBV27
J: TRBJ1-5
CDR3: CASSPAAYSNQPQHF

V: TRBV4-2
J: TRBJ2-3
CDR3: CASSQVPRRLAFSTDTQYF

V: TRBV29-1
J: TRBJ2-1
CDR3: CSVEEGNEQFF

V: TRBV6-2/TRBV6-3
J: TRBJ2-3
CDR3: CAGSFGTILTDTQYF

V: TRBV4-1
J: TRBJ2-2
CDR3: CASSQSSGRALTGELFF

V: TRBV28
J: TRBJ2-5
CDR3: CASSQLGREGGWTQYF

V: TRBV6-1
J: TRBJ2-3
CDR3: CASSPPVPTQYF

V: TRBV6-2/TRBV6-3
J: TRBJ2-7
CDR3: CASSYGSGVSYEQYF

V: TRBV28
J: TRBJ2-3
CDR3: CASSSSGTQYTDTQYF